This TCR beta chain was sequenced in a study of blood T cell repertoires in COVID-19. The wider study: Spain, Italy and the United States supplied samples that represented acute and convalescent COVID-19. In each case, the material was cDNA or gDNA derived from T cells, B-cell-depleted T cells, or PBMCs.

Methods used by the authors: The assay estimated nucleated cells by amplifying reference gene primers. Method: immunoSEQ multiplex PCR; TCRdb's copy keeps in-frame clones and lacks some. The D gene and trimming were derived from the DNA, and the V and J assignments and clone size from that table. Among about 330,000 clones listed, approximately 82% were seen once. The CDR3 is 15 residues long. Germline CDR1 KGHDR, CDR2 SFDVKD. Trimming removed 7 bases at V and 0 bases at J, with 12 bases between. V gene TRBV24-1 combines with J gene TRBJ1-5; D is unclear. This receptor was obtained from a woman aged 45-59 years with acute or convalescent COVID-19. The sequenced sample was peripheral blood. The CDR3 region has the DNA TGTGCCACCAGGGTTGAAGTCTATAGCAATCAGCCCCAGCATTTT. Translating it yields CATRVEVYSNQPQHF.